The clone carrying this T cell receptor (beta chain) was picked up a small number of times. What it binds is not known. The data stem from a study of early T cells in non-severe SARS-CoV-2 infection. Across the whole study: Bulk RNA taken from unsorted whole blood was sequenced, leaving chains unpaired.

Unique molecular identifiers (one per individual cDNA molecule) were attached. MiXCR, run by TCRdb on the 5' RACE reads, gives a single entry per CDR3 protein. The table shows just over 60,000 distinct CDR3 sequences, with 8.5% to 9.5% occurring only once. CDR3 size: 13 residues. V lost 4 bases and J 14 bases, leaving 16 bases between the germline ends. Germline-derived CDR1 and CDR2 are SGHDT and YYEEEE. Study outcomes and limitations: Missing private and CD4 specificities, VDJdb matching favored anti-spike CD8 responses.

The receptor comes from an adult who was a healthcare worker with PCR-confirmed SARS-CoV-2 infection or an uninfected control (not recorded which). The genes are TRBV5-6 and TRBJ1-6; D is possibly TRBD1 (5 bases). The sequenced sample consisted of whole blood. The CDR3 protein is CASSIRPVGALHF. The CDR3 DNA is TGTGCCAGCAGCATTCGTCCGGTGGGGGCCCTCCACTTT.